This T cell receptor beta chain was observed in a study of naive and memory T cell subsets. Treatment: skin biopsy from PPD injection site in Mantoux-positive individual. TCR cDNA received a 3' ligated oligonucleotide that carried a UMI. Skin biopsies came from PPD injection sites in Mantoux-positive individuals. Reverse transcription used DNase-treated unsorted total RNA, aiming for roughly 1 to 1000 ng. Four PCR rounds used nested alpha and beta constant region primers plus the SP2 primer. MiXCR was run by TCRdb on the UMI-ligation and nested PCR reads, yielding one entry per CDR3 protein. The table has 30,000 to 35,000 distinct CDR3 sequences, about 6.2% seen once; the top ten hold approximately 2.8%. Study-level points and caveats: TCRs were reportedly recovered from both biopsy types, mostly tuberculin test sites. Tuberculin site TCR excess was interpreted as type IV hypersensitivity infiltration.

Germline CDR1 reads SGHVS; CDR2 reads FNYEAQ. The CDR3 spans 13 residues. Trimming cost V 8 bases and J 0 bases, with 9 bases left between them. This clonotype occurred a few times. The antigen is not known. The chain combines TRBV7-6 with TRBJ2-3; D remains unclear. The receptor's source is an adult in good health. The source material was skin, sampled from a tuberculin skin test site. This chain's CDR3 is CASRSASTDTQYF. DNA for the CDR3: TGTGCCAGCCGGTCAGCGAGCACAGATACGCAGTATTTT.